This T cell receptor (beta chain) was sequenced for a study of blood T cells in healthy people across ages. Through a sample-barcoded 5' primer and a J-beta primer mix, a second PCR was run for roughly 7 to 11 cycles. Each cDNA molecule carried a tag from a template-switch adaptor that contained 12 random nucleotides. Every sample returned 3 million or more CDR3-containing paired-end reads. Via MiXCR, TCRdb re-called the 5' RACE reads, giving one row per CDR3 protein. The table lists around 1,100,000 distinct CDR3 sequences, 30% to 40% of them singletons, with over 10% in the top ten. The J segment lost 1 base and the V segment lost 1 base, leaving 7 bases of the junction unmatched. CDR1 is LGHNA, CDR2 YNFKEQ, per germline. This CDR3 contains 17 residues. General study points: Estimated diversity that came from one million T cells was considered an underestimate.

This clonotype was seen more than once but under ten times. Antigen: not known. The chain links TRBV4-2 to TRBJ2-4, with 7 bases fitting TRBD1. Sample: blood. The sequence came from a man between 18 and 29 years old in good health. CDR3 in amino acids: CASSQAHDRVAKNIQYF. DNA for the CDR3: TGTGCCAGCAGCCAAGCCCATGACAGGGTTGCCAAAAACATTCAGTACTTC.